The 20 T cell receptor beta chains in this list originate from one sample, sequenced in a study of blood T cell repertoires in COVID-19. Data came from immunoSEQ multiplex PCR; TCRdb stores just in-frame clones and leaves some out. This table holds about 190,000 clones, around nine tenths found once. Source material: peripheral blood. The source of these receptors is a woman aged 35 to 49 who had recovered from COVID-19.

This rearrangement joins TRBV19 to TRBJ2-7, with 8 bases fitting TRBD1. Germline V gives CDR1 LNHDA, CDR2 SQIVND (reference sequence). With V trimmed by 2 bases and J by 1 base, 1 base remained unmatched. CDR3 length: 14 residues. CDR3 bases: TGTGCCAGTAGTATACGGGACAGGTCCTACGAGCAGTACTTC. As protein: CASSIRDRSYEQYF.

The chain recombines TRBV4-1 with TRBJ2-1; TRBD2 aligns across 10 bases. This CDR3 spans 17 amino acids. Germline CDR1 and CDR2: MGHRA and YSYEKL. Trimming at V came to 2 bases and at J to 8 bases, leaving 12 bases not matched to a gene. In DNA, the CDR3 is TGCGCCAGCAGCCAACCAGAAGCCCCTAGCGGGAGACATGAGCAGTTCTTC. The encoded protein is CASSQPEAPSGRHEQFF.

This clone was counted once. The chain joins TRBV5-1 to TRBJ1-4; TRBD1 might be the D (6 bases). V dropped 1 base and J dropped 6 bases, with 13 bases sitting between them. Germline CDR1 and CDR2: SGHRS and YFSETQ. This CDR3 spans 15 amino acids. As DNA, the CDR3 is TGCGCCAGCAGCTTGTATTTGGGGGCGGATGAAAAACTGTTTTTT. This gives the protein CASSLYLGADEKLFF.

The V call is TRBV12-5, the J call TRBJ1-2, with 11 bases lining up with TRBD1. The CDR3 loop spans 16 amino acids. Unmatched junction bases numbered 9, after V lost 5 bases and J lost 4 bases. CDR1 and CDR2 (germline): LGHNT, FRNRAP. CDR3 region: CASGLSDRGRFYGYTF. DNA of the CDR3: TGTGCTAGTGGTCTATCGGACAGGGGGCGTTTCTATGGCTACACCTTC.

This rearrangement joins TRBV4-2 to TRBJ2-3; 10 bases match TRBD2. In germline, CDR1 is LGHNA, CDR2 YNFKEQ. Trimming removed 2 bases from V and 3 bases from J; junction bases left unmatched: 5. The CDR3 sequence is 16 residues long. The DNA of the CDR3 is TGTGCCAGCAGCCAAACAATAGCGGGAGGAACAGATACGCAGTATTTT. Its protein is CASSQTIAGGTDTQYF.

The CDR3 region is CASSRGYGYTF. For the CDR3, the DNA is TGTGCCAGCAGCCGGGGGTATGGCTACACCTTC. The genes are TRBV6-5 and TRBJ1-2, with D maybe TRBD1 (5 bases). CDR3 length equals 11 residues. Trimming removed 6 bases at V and 5 bases at J, with 7 bases between. CDR1 is MNHEY and CDR2 is SVGAGI in the germline V gene.

This rearrangement joins TRBV19 to TRBJ2-3; 8 nucleotides match TRBD2. Trimming removed 6 bases from V and 5 bases from J; junction bases left unmatched: 10. CDR1 LNHDA and CDR2 SQIVND come from the germline V gene (reference sequence). There are 15 residues in the CDR3. The CDR3 nucleotides are TGTGCCAGTAGGGGCGGGGGGCCAGTCGGAGATACGCAGTATTTT. Its protein product is CASRGGGPVGDTQYF.

This clone showed up just a few times. Here the CDR3 reads CASSWQDTNYGYTF. CDR3 in DNA: TGTGCCAGCAGTTGGCAGGACACTAACTATGGCTACACCTTC. V is TRBV18 and J is TRBJ1-2; D may be TRBD1 (5 bases). The length of the CDR3 is 14 residues. The germline gives CDR1 KGHSH, CDR2 LQKENI. V shed 8 bases and J shed 0 bases, with 13 bases lying between them. The entire variable domain, with the rest obtained from reference TRBV18 and TRBJ1-2, is as follows: NAGVMQNPRHLVRRRGQEARLRCSPMKGHSHVYWYRQLPEEGLKFMVYLQKENIIDESGMPKERFSAEFPKEGPSILRIQQVVRGDSAAYFCASSWQDTNYGYTFGSGTRLTVV.

This clone came up once. The chain carries TRBV6-5 and TRBJ2-7; 7 bases are a match to TRBD1. In germline, CDR1 is MNHEY, CDR2 SVGAGI. The CDR3 loop spans 15 amino acids. V was pared by 4 bases and J by 4 bases, with 10 bases of the junction left unmatched. CDR3: CASSLDRSAFYEQYF. The CDR3 DNA reads as TGTGCCAGCAGTTTGGACAGGTCCGCCTTTTACGAGCAGTACTTC.

This clone was counted once. The CDR3: CASSKGKGGRLGNQPQHF. CDR3 DNA sequence: TGTGCCAGCAGCAAAGGTAAGGGGGGGAGGCTAGGCAATCAGCCCCAGCATTTT. The chain joins TRBV21-1 to TRBJ1-5. TRBV21-1 is given as a pseudogene. The CDR3 is 18 residues long.

The CDR3 loop reads CASSYGRGGRDTQYF. The CDR3 bases are TGTGCCAGCAGTTACGGCAGGGGCGGGAGAGATACGCAGTATTTT. The J gene is TRBJ2-3, the V gene TRBV6-2 or TRBV6-3; possibly TRBD2 for D (7 bases). V lost 2 bases and J 5 bases, leaving 14 bases between the germline ends. Germline V gene lookup returns CDR1 MNHEY and CDR2 SVGEGT. This CDR3 spans 15 amino acids.

The chain recombines TRBV6-6 with TRBJ1-2, with 8 nucleotides matching TRBD1. The V segment lost 5 bases and the J segment 4 bases; nucleotides outside the gene matches: 3. CDR3 length: 13 amino acids. CDR1 MNHNY and CDR2 SVGAGI come from the germline V gene (reference sequence). The CDR3, as DNA: TGTGCCAGCAGTGGGACAGGCAGCTATGGCTACACCTTC. This codes for CASSGTGSYGYTF.

The rearrangement links TRBV3-1 (or the pseudogene TRBV3-2) to TRBJ2-1; D unclear. Trimming took 9 bases from V and 3 from J, leaving 6 bases between them. The CDR3 runs to 11 residues. The germline V gene encodes CDR1 LGHDT and CDR2 YNNKEL (reference sequence). CDR3 protein: CASTNYNEQFF. The CDR3 DNA follows: TGTGCCAGTACTAACTACAATGAGCAGTTCTTC.

This clone came up a few times. This rearrangement joins TRBV11-2 to TRBJ2-5, with 8 nucleotides matching TRBD1. This CDR3 is built from 16 residues. The J segment lost 5 bases and the V segment lost 3 bases, leaving 11 bases of the junction unmatched. The germline gives CDR1 SGHAT, CDR2 FQNNGV. In DNA form, the CDR3 reads TGTGCCAGCAGCTTCGTCCCGACAGGGGCAAGTGAGACCCAGTACTTC. Residues: CASSFVPTGASETQYF.

The chain combines TRBV3-1 (or the pseudogene TRBV3-2) with TRBJ1-1, with D perhaps matching TRBD1 (5 bases). Trimming stripped 3 bases from V and 3 bases from J, with 11 bases between. Germline V gene data show CDR1 as LGHDT and CDR2 as YNNKEL (reference sequence). This CDR3 is built from 14 residues. CDR3 DNA sequence: TGTGCCAGCAGCCAGATTCGCAGGGACACTGAAGCTTTCTTT. Residues: CASSQIRRDTEAFF.

The chain uses TRBV25-1 and TRBJ1-4; D unresolved. The CDR3 runs to 11 residues. Trimming shortened V by 5 bases and J by 4 bases, and 2 bases separated the two germline ends. The germline gives CDR1 MGHDK, CDR2 SYGVNS. The CDR3 DNA follows: TGTGCCAGCAGTTATAATGAAAAACTGTTTTTT. It specifies CASSYNEKLFF.

This clone was observed a single time. This chain links TRBV19 with TRBJ1-3, with D perhaps matching TRBD1 (5 bases). V dropped 5 bases and J dropped 0 bases, with 11 bases sitting between them. Per germline, CDR1 LNHDA and CDR2 SQIVND (reference sequence). This CDR3 has 15 residues. The CDR3 DNA reads TGTGCCAGTAGTGACAGCTTTCTCTCTGGAAACACCATATATTTT. Translating gives CASSDSFLSGNTIYF.

The chain links TRBV28 to TRBJ2-7; D might be TRBD1 (5 bases). The CDR3 totals 12 residues. V was pared by 7 bases and J by 6 bases, with 13 bases between. Germline V gives CDR1 MDHEN, CDR2 SYDVKM. CDR3 nucleotides: TGTGCCAGCACCCCCCCAGGGTCCGAGCAGTACTTC. This sequence encodes CASTPPGSEQYF. Variable domain in full (rest from reference TRBV28 and TRBJ2-7): DVKVTQSSRYLVKRTGEKVFLECVQDMDHENMFWYRQDPGLGLRLIYFSYDVKMKEKGDIPEGYSVSREKKERFSLILESASTNQTSMYLCASTPPGSEQYFGPGTRLTVT.

The V call is TRBV6-5, the J call TRBJ2-7, with 10 nucleotides matching TRBD1. Germline V gene data show CDR1 as MNHEY and CDR2 as SVGAGI. The ends lost 7 bases at V and 3 bases at J; junction bases unmatched: 6. The CDR3 loop spans 14 amino acids. The CDR3 spells CASNRDRGIYEQYF. The CDR3 DNA reads TGTGCCAGCAATAGGGACAGGGGAATCTACGAGCAGTACTTC.

This chain uses TRBV5-1 with TRBJ2-2, with 12 bases fitting TRBD1. This CDR3 is 17 amino acids long. Germline CDR1 reads SGHRS; CDR2 reads YFSETQ. Trimming cost V 6 bases and J 12 bases; bases outside gene matches: 18. The CDR3 spells CASNLGDRGRTPAQLFF. Here the CDR3 DNA reads TGCGCCAGCAACCTTGGGGACAGGGGGCGGACACCGGCCCAGCTGTTTTTT.